This T cell receptor (beta chain) is drawn from a study of control samples from healthy donors and cancer patients. Profiling relied on immunoSEQ multiplex PCR, and the TCRdb table lists in-frame clones only, not all of them. The table includes 95,000 to 110,000 clones, around 89% detected once. Germline CDR1 KGHSH, CDR2 LQKENI. This CDR3 has 15 residues. Trimming took 3 bases from V and 3 from J; bases not matched to a gene: 5. The TCR comes from a man aged 55-75 years with lung cancer. Source material: PBMCs. V and J are TRBV18 and TRBJ1-1; TRBD1 matches 9 bases. DNA for the CDR3: TGTGCCAGCTCACCTTCGACAGGGGGGGACACTGAAGCTTTCTTT. Translating gives CASSPSTGGDTEAFF.